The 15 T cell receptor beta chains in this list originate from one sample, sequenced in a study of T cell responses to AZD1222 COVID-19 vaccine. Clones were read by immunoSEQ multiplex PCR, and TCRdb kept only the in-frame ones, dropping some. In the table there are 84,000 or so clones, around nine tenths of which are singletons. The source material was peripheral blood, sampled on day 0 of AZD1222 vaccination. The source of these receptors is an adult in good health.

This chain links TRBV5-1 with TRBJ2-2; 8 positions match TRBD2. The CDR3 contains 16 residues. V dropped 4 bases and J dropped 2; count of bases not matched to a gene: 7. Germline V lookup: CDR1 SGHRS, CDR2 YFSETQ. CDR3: CASSHSGEINTGELFF. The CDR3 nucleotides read TGCGCCAGCAGCCATAGCGGGGAGATTAACACCGGGGAGCTGTTTTTT.

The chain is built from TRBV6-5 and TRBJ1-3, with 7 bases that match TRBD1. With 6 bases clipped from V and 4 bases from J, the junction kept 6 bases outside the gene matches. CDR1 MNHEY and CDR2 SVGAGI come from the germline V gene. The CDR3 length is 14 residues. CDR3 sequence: CASRSTGEGNTIYF. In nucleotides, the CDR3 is TGTGCCAGCAGATCTACAGGGGAAGGAAACACCATATATTTT.

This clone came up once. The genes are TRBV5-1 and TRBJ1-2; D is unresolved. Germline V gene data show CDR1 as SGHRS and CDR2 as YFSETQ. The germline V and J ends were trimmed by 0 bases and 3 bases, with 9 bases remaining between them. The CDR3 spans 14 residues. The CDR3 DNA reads TGCGCCAGCAGCTTGGGGTCCGGCGACTATGGCTACACCTTC. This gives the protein CASSLGSGDYGYTF.

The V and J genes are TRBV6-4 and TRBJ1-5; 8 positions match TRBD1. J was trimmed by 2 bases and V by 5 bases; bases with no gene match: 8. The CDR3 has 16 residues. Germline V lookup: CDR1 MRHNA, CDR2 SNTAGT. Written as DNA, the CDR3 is TGTGCCAGCAGTTTCGACAGGGGATTTGGCAATCAGCCCCAGCATTTT. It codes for CASSFDRGFGNQPQHF.

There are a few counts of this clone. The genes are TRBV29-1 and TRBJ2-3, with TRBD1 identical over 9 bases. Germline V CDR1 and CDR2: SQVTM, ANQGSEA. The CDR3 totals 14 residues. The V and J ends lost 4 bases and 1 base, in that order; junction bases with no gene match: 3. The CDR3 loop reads CSVARTGGTDTQYF. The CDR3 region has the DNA TGCAGCGTTGCCCGGACAGGGGGCACAGATACGCAGTATTTT.

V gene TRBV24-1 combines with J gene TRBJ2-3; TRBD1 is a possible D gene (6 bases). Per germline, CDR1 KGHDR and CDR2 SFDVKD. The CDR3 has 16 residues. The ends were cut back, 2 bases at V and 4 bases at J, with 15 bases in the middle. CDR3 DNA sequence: TGTGCCACCAGTGATTCGCAAGGGGGTTGGGCAGATACGCAGTATTTT. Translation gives CATSDSQGGWADTQYF.

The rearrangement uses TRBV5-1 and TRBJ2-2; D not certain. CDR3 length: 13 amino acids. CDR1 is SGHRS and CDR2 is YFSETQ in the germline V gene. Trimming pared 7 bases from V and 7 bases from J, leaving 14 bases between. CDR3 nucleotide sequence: TGCGCCAGCCGGCCCGGAAGGGACGGGGAGCTGTTTTTT. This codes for CASRPGRDGELFF. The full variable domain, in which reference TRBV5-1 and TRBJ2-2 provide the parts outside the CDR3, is KAGVTQTPRYLIKTRGQQVTLSCSPISGHRSVSWYQQTPGQGLQFLFEYFSETQRNKGNFPGRFSGRQFSNSRSEMNVSTLELGDSALYLCASRPGRDGELFFGEGSRLTVL.

DNA of the CDR3: TGTGCCAGCAGCCTCGGGACTAGCGGGAGCCAGGGGAATGAGCAGTTCTTC. Translation: CASSLGTSGSQGNEQFF. V is TRBV5-4 and J is TRBJ2-1, with 14 bases that match TRBD2. CDR3 length: 17 amino acids. Germline assignment: CDR1 SGHNT and CDR2 YYREEE (reference sequence). V trimming: 4 bases; J trimming: 7 bases; junction bases outside the gene matches: 10.

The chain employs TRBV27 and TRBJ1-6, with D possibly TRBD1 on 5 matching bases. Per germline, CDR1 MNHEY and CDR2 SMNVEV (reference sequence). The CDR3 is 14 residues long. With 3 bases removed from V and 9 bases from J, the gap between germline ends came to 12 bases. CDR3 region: CASSFGRAGSPLHF. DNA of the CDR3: TGTGCCAGCAGTTTCGGCAGGGCTGGTTCACCCCTCCACTTT.

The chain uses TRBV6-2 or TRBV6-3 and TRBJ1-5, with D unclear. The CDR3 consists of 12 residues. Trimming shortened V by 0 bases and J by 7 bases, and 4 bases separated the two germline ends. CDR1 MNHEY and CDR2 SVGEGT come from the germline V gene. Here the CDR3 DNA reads TGTGCCAGCAGTTACTCTTCCCAGCCCCAGCATTTT. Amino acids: CASSYSSQPQHF.

CDR3 DNA sequence: TGTGCCAGCCGGGCCTATACGGGTCAGCCCCAGCATTTT. Protein product: CASRAYTGQPQHF. The V call is TRBV6-5, the J call TRBJ1-5, with unresolved D. V lost 8 bases and J 6 bases, leaving 14 bases between the germline ends. The CDR3 is made up of 13 amino acids. CDR1 is MNHEY, CDR2 SVGAGI, per germline.

The CDR3 here is CASSSVWITGGGTDTQYF. In DNA, the CDR3 is TGTGCCAGCAGCTCCGTGTGGATCACAGGGGGCGGGACAGATACGCAGTATTTT. The chain recombines TRBV5-6 with TRBJ2-3; 9 bases map to TRBD1. The CDR3 covers 18 residues. Trimming at V came to 3 bases and at J to 3 bases, leaving 14 bases not matched to a gene. Germline V lookup: CDR1 SGHDT, CDR2 YYEEEE. Complete variable domain (other parts from reference TRBV5-6 and TRBJ2-3): DAGVTQSPTHLIKTRGQQVTLRCSPKSGHDTVSWYQQALGQGPQFIFQYYEEEERQRGNFPDRFSGHQFPNYSSELNVNALLLGDSALYLCASSSVWITGGGTDTQYFGPGTRLTVL.

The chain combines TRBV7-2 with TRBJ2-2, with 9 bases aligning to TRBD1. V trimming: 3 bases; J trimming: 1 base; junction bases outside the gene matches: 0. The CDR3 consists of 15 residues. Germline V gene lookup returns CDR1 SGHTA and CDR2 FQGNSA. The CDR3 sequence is CASSLGQGNTGELFF. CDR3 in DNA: TGTGCCAGCAGCTTGGGACAGGGGAACACCGGGGAGCTGTTTTTT.

CDR3 sequence: CASSESSGVYEQYF. The CDR3 bases are TGTGCCAGCAGTGAATCTAGCGGGGTCTACGAGCAGTACTTC. The chain couples TRBV25-1 to TRBJ2-7, with TRBD2 matching over 9 bases. Germline-derived CDR1 and CDR2 are MGHDK and SYGVNS. This CDR3 comprises 14 residues. With 1 base clipped from V and 3 bases from J, the junction kept 1 base outside the gene matches.

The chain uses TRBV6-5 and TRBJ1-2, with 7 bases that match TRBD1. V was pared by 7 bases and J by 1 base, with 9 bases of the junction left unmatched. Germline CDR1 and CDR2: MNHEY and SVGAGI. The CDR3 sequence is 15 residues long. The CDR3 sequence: CASKISRDSNYGYTF. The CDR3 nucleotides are TGTGCCAGCAAGATAAGCCGGGACAGTAACTATGGCTACACCTTC.